This is a list of T cell receptor beta chains from one sample in a study of CD8 T cells in ankylosing spondylitis. TCRdb recomputed calls from the 5' RACE reads with MiXCR, one row per CDR3 protein. This sample carries approximately 340,000 distinct CDR3 sequences, roughly 14% of them seen once, and the ten largest clones take about 1%. The specimen sequenced was blood, either unsorted or a sorted T cell fraction (not recorded which). The receptors shown here come from a male donor with ankylosing spondylitis or in good health (not recorded which). Both conserved end residues are part of each CDR3. The D gene is left open where the match is weak. Clone size, where shown, is once, few, many, or a class for clones that have expanded.

J: TRBJ1-1
V: TRBV2
size: few
D: TRBD1
DNA: TGTGCCAGCATTCGGGACAGGGGGCAAACTGAAGCTTTCTTT
CDR3: CASIRDRGQTEAFF

J: TRBJ2-7
V: TRBV25-1
size: -
D: -
DNA: TGTGCCAGCACCGGGAGCAACCCCTACTACGAGCAGTACTTC
CDR3: CASTGSNPYYEQYF

J: TRBJ1-2
V: TRBV29-1
size: -
D: -
DNA: TGCAGCGTTGAAGTCAGGTCCCCGTCCTATGGCTACACCTTC
CDR3: CSVEVRSPSYGYTF

J: TRBJ2-3
V: TRBV14
size: -
D: TRBD2
DNA: TGTGCCAGCAGCCTTCTAGCGGGGGCCGAAACAGATACGCAGTATTTT
CDR3: CASSLLAGAETDTQYF

J: TRBJ2-1
V: TRBV6-2/TRBV6-3
size: -
D: TRBD2
DNA: TGTGCCAGCAGTTCCCTAGCGGGAGGACACAATGAGCAGTTCTTC
CDR3: CASSSLAGGHNEQFF

J: TRBJ2-7
V: TRBV7-8
size: -
D: -
DNA: TGTGCCAGCAGCTTTGCGACGGGCGCTGGCGAGCAGTACTTC
CDR3: CASSFATGAGEQYF

J: TRBJ1-2
V: TRBV20-1
size: few
D: -
DNA: TGCAGTGCCACCGCAGGGAAGGATGGCTACACCTTC
CDR3: CSATAGKDGYTF

J: TRBJ1-4
V: TRBV5-1
size: few
D: -
DNA: TGCGCCAGCTCCCCCCGTCCTACAGGCCTATTTTCAACTAATGAAAAACTGTTTTTT
CDR3: CASSPRPTGLFSTNEKLFF

J: TRBJ1-1
V: TRBV4-1
size: -
D: -
DNA: TGCGCCAGCAGCCAAGTTAACAGAGACACTGAAGCTTTCTTT
CDR3: CASSQVNRDTEAFF

J: TRBJ2-2
V: TRBV5-1
size: -
D: -
DNA: TGCGCCAGCAGCATACTAGGGTCGGCGGGCACCGGGGAGCTGTTTTTT
CDR3: CASSILGSAGTGELFF

J: TRBJ1-1
V: TRBV12-3/TRBV12-4
size: few
D: TRBD1
DNA: TGTGCCAGCACCTACGGGACAGAAGAAGCTTTCTTT
CDR3: CASTYGTEEAFF

J: TRBJ1-4
V: TRBV6-1
size: few
D: TRBD1
DNA: TGTGCCAGCAGGGCGACAGGGAATGAAAAACTGTTTTTT
CDR3: CASRATGNEKLFF

J: TRBJ2-2
V: TRBV5-1
size: few
D: -
DNA: TGCGCCAGCAGCTACCGAGGGGTCACCGGGGAGCTGTTTTTT
CDR3: CASSYRGVTGELFF

J: TRBJ1-1
V: TRBV10-3
size: -
D: -
DNA: TGTGCCATCACCCTTAATCAGGAGGACACTGAAGCTTTCTTT
CDR3: CAITLNQEDTEAFF

J: TRBJ2-5
V: TRBV15
size: -
D: TRBD2
DNA: TGTGCCACCAGCAGAGACGGGAGGCAAGAGACCCAGTACTTC
CDR3: CATSRDGRQETQYF

J: TRBJ1-5
V: TRBV19
size: -
D: -
DNA: TGTGCCAGTAGTATAGTTGTTCGGGGGAATCGCAATCAGCCCCAGCATTTT
CDR3: CASSIVVRGNRNQPQHF

J: TRBJ1-5
V: TRBV12-3/TRBV12-4
size: many
D: TRBD1
DNA: TGTGCCAGCAGTTTAACAGGGGGCAATCAGCCCCAGCATTTT
CDR3: CASSLTGGNQPQHF

J: TRBJ2-3
V: TRBV5-1
size: -
D: -
DNA: TGCGCCAGCAGGGTCGTAAGTACAGATACGCAGTATTTT
CDR3: CASRVVSTDTQYF

J: TRBJ2-3
V: TRBV4-2
size: few
D: -
DNA: TGTGCCAGCAGCCCTCTGAAGGACTTCCGCACAGATACGCAGTATTTT
CDR3: CASSPLKDFRTDTQYF

J: TRBJ2-3
V: TRBV5-6
size: -
D: -
DNA: TGTGCCAGCAGCTTGCAGGTCTTGGATACGCAGTATTTT
CDR3: CASSLQVLDTQYF

J: TRBJ2-7
V: TRBV7-9
size: few
D: TRBD1
DNA: TGTGCCAGCAGCTTCAGGCAGGGGGCCGCCTTTTACTTC
CDR3: CASSFRQGAAFYF

J: TRBJ2-7
V: TRBV20-1
size: many
D: -
DNA: TGCAGTGCTAGAGATCTGGGACGAAGGAGCTCCTACGAGCAGTACTTC
CDR3: CSARDLGRRSSYEQYF

J: TRBJ1-6
V: TRBV4-1
size: many
D: -
DNA: TGCGCCAGCAGCCTCGACAGCCAAAATTCACCCCTCCACTTT
CDR3: CASSLDSQNSPLHF

J: TRBJ2-5
V: TRBV5-1
size: few
D: -
DNA: TGCGCCAGCAGCTTGGAGGTTGGCAATGGAGAGACCCAGTACTTC
CDR3: CASSLEVGNGETQYF

J: TRBJ2-3
V: TRBV10-3
size: -
D: TRBD2
DNA: TGTGCCATCATGACTAGCGGGAGGGGAGGCACAGATACGCAGTATTTT
CDR3: CAIMTSGRGGTDTQYF

J: TRBJ2-3
V: TRBV20-1
size: -
D: -
DNA: TGCAGCCCGCTGTCGGGCTATGGCACAGATACGCAGTATTTT
CDR3: CSPLSGYGTDTQYF

J: TRBJ2-7
V: TRBV5-1
size: few
D: TRBD1
DNA: TGCGCCAGCAGCTTCGAAGGGACAGCGGATGAAACGGACTTC
CDR3: CASSFEGTADETDF